This TCR beta chain comes out of a study of blood T cell repertoires in COVID-19. Study as a whole: The origin of the acute and convalescent COVID-19 samples was the United States, Italy and Spain. In each case, the material was cDNA or gDNA derived from T cells, B-cell-depleted T cells, or PBMCs.

Germline CDR1 is LNHDA and CDR2 is SQIVND (reference sequence). The junction had 9 bases not matched to a gene; V was cut back by 8 bases and J by 7 bases. The CDR3 runs to 15 residues. In the study's own analysis: Amplification with reference gene primers provided the estimates of nucleated cell counts. Data came from immunoSEQ multiplex PCR; TCRdb stores just in-frame clones and leaves some out. V, J and clone size are those of that table, while D and trimming were read from the DNA. The data contain hundreds of thousands of clones, around 84% of them singletons. This chain connects TRBV19 to TRBJ2-1; 12 positions match TRBD2. Material: peripheral blood. The sequence was collected from a woman older than 75 with active or convalescent COVID-19. CDR3 nucleotides: TGTGCCAGTGGTAGACTAGCGGGGGTTTCGAATGAGCAGTTCTTC. This codes for CASGRLAGVSNEQFF. Combining the CDR3 with reference TRBV19 and TRBJ2-1 gives the whole variable domain DGGITQSPKYLFRKEGQNVTLSCEQNLNHDAMYWYRQDPGQGLRLIYYSQIVNDFQKGDIAEGYSVSREKKESFPLTVTSAQKNPTAFYLCASGRLAGVSNEQFFGPGTRLTVL.